The 22 T cell receptor beta chains presented below share a single source sample, sequenced in a study of blood T cell repertoires in COVID-19. Data came from immunoSEQ multiplex PCR; TCRdb stores just in-frame clones and leaves some out. The sample carries about 140,000 clones, around 72% recorded once. Specimen: peripheral blood. These receptors were taken from a woman between 55 and 75 years old with acute or convalescent COVID-19.

The gene calls are TRBV6-5 and TRBJ1-5; D is ambiguous. With 6 bases removed from V and 7 bases from J, the gap between germline ends came to 16 bases. CDR1 is MNHEY and CDR2 is SVGAGI in the germline V gene. The CDR3 contains 14 residues. CDR3 region: CASRNRGSRQPQHF. Written as DNA, the CDR3 is TGTGCCAGCAGGAACCGGGGTAGTCGGCAGCCCCAGCATTTT.

There are a few counts of this clone. V usage is TRBV5-1 and J usage is TRBJ2-2; no definite D call. Trimming took 1 base from V and 10 from J, leaving 5 bases between them. The CDR3 length is 11 residues. Germline-derived CDR1 and CDR2 are SGHRS and YFSETQ. CDR3 in DNA: TGCGCCAGCAGCTTGAAACAGGAGCTGTTTTTT. Its protein product is CASSLKQELFF. The full variable domain, with the rest looked up from reference TRBV5-1 and TRBJ2-2, is KAGVTQTPRYLIKTRGQQVTLSCSPISGHRSVSWYQQTPGQGLQFLFEYFSETQRNKGNFPGRFSGRQFSNSRSEMNVSTLELGDSALYLCASSLKQELFFGEGSRLTVL.

The rearrangement uses TRBV18 and TRBJ1-5; 9 nucleotides agree with TRBD1. The junction had 10 bases not matched to a gene; V was cut back by 6 bases and J by 7 bases. Germline CDR1 reads KGHSH; CDR2 reads LQKENI. The CDR3 length is 15 residues. CDR3 nucleotides: TGTGCCAGCTCCCAGGAAGGACAGGGGTACCAGCCCCAGCATTTT. Its protein product is CASSQEGQGYQPQHF.

The V and J genes are TRBV5-6 and TRBJ1-1; D is perhaps TRBD1 (5 bases). Germline V gene sequence: CDR1 SGHDT, CDR2 YYEEEE. The V end was cut by 0 bases, the J end by 11 bases, with 11 bases between. This CDR3 region has 12 residues. The CDR3 here is CASSLGQNEAFF. CDR3 in DNA: TGTGCCAGCAGCTTGGGACAGAACGAGGCTTTCTTT.

The rearrangement uses TRBV5-1 and TRBJ2-7; the D gene is possibly TRBD1 (6 bases). V dropped 0 bases and J dropped 4 bases, with 11 bases sitting between them. Germline V gene data show CDR1 as SGHRS and CDR2 as YFSETQ. CDR3 length: 14 residues. The CDR3: CASSLEQGRYEQYF. The CDR3 DNA sequence: TGCGCCAGCAGCTTGGAACAGGGACGATACGAGCAGTACTTC.

V and J are TRBV11-2 and TRBJ2-2; tentative D call: TRBD1 (5 bases). The CDR3 loop spans 16 amino acids. V gave up 5 bases and J gave up 1 base, with 14 bases separating them. Germline V gives CDR1 SGHAT, CDR2 FQNNGV. This CDR3 is CASSLNRGLNTGELFF. The CDR3 nucleotides read TGTGCCAGCAGCCTCAATAGGGGCCTGAACACCGGGGAGCTGTTTTTT.

The chain couples TRBV27 to TRBJ1-3; 11 positions match TRBD1. The V gene's germline CDR1 is MNHEY and CDR2 SMNVEV (reference sequence). Trimming at V came to 4 bases and at J to 3 bases, leaving 14 bases not matched to a gene. The CDR3 extends over 19 amino acids. In DNA form, the CDR3 reads TGTGCCAGCAGTTCCTTCCCGGGACAGGGGGGGCACTATGGAAACACCATATATTTT. Its translation is CASSSFPGQGGHYGNTIYF.

The chain links TRBV28 to TRBJ2-2, with 9 bases that match TRBD2. CDR1 and CDR2 from the germline V gene are MDHEN and SYDVKM. J was trimmed by 2 bases and V by 11 bases; bases with no gene match: 9. The CDR3 consists of 15 residues. CDR3 amino acids: CAGPHSGGNTGELFF. DNA for the CDR3: TGTGCCGGGCCCCATAGCGGGGGAAACACCGGGGAGCTGTTTTTT.

The rearrangement joins TRBV9 to TRBJ2-3; D is possibly TRBD2 (6 bases). The CDR3 sequence is 14 residues long. With 0 bases removed from V and 4 bases from J, the gap between germline ends came to 9 bases. Per the germline V gene, CDR1 is SGDLS and CDR2 is YYNGEE. The CDR3 protein is CASSVEAGADTQYF. For the CDR3, the DNA is TGTGCCAGCAGCGTAGAAGCGGGCGCAGATACGCAGTATTTT. The whole variable domain, remainder taken from reference TRBV9 and TRBJ2-3, is DSGVTQTPKHLITATGQRVTLRCSPRSGDLSVYWYQQSLDQGLQFLIQYYNGEERAKGNILERFSAQQFPDLHSELNLSSLELGDSALYFCASSVEAGADTQYFGPGTRLTVL.

V gene TRBV3-1 (or the pseudogene TRBV3-2) combines with J gene TRBJ2-1; D is possibly TRBD2 (6 bases). Germline assignment: CDR1 LGHDT and CDR2 YNNKEL (reference sequence). The CDR3 covers 17 residues. V was cut by 1 base and J by 9 bases, with 22 bases left in between. The CDR3 here is CASSQGNLAGYPGEQFF. The CDR3 region has the DNA TGTGCCAGCAGCCAAGGTAATCTGGCGGGATATCCTGGTGAGCAGTTCTTC.

The chain combines TRBV4-2 with TRBJ2-1; 7 nucleotides align to TRBD2. CDR3 size: 17 residues. Germline V gene sequence: CDR1 LGHNA, CDR2 YNFKEQ. With 5 bases clipped from V and 6 bases from J, the junction kept 16 bases outside the gene matches. CDR3 in amino acids: CASSSNLRREKGNEQFF. The CDR3, as DNA: TGTGCCAGCAGCTCAAACCTCCGGCGGGAGAAAGGCAATGAGCAGTTCTTC.

The sample holds one count of this clone. CDR3 residues: CASSLRDRDSDTQYF. CDR3 nucleotide sequence: TGCGCCAGCAGCTTGAGGGACAGGGACTCAGATACGCAGTATTTT. The V call is TRBV5-1, the J call TRBJ2-3; 9 bases agree with TRBD1. After removal of 1 base from V and 4 bases from J, the junction contained 4 bases not matched to a gene. The germline V gene has CDR1 SGHRS and CDR2 YFSETQ. The CDR3 contains 15 residues.

The chain joins TRBV5-6 to TRBJ1-2; D perhaps matches TRBD1 (5 bases). The CDR3 length is 15 residues. Germline V CDR1 and CDR2: SGHDT, YYEEEE. V shed 3 bases and J shed 4 bases, with 16 bases lying between them. This chain's CDR3 is CASSSYNRILYGYTF. CDR3 bases: TGTGCCAGCAGCTCCTATAACAGGATTCTCTATGGCTACACCTTC.

This chain joins TRBV27 and TRBJ2-7; the match to TRBD1 covers 7 bases. The CDR3 totals 14 residues. The junction had 6 bases not matched to a gene; V was cut back by 4 bases and J by 3 bases. Germline CDR1 MNHEY, CDR2 SMNVEV (reference sequence). The CDR3 spells CASSSPRQGYEQYF. DNA of the CDR3: TGTGCCAGCAGTTCGCCACGACAGGGCTACGAGCAGTACTTC.

The J gene is TRBJ2-5, the V gene TRBV18, with D tentatively TRBD1 (6 bases). This CDR3 contains 15 residues. Trimming removed 1 base from V and 3 bases from J, with 12 bases in between. Per germline, CDR1 KGHSH and CDR2 LQKENI. Here the CDR3 reads CASSPRSGVKETQYF. For the CDR3, the DNA is TGTGCCAGCTCACCACGCTCAGGGGTTAAAGAGACCCAGTACTTC.

This chain joins TRBV5-1 and TRBJ2-3, with 9 bases that match TRBD1. The CDR3 loop spans 15 amino acids. Germline V gives CDR1 SGHRS, CDR2 YFSETQ. Trimming cost V 2 bases and J 4 bases; bases outside gene matches: 5. DNA for the CDR3: TGCGCCAGCAGCTTCGGGGACAGGGTTTCAGATACGCAGTATTTT. It encodes CASSFGDRVSDTQYF.

This CDR3 is CASSKLSGAYEQYF. The CDR3 DNA sequence: TGTGCCAGCAGTAAACTTAGCGGGGCGTACGAGCAGTACTTC. The chain couples TRBV28 to TRBJ2-7; the match to TRBD2 covers 8 bases. Germline loops: CDR1 MDHEN, CDR2 SYDVKM. Trimming cost V 5 bases and J 4 bases; bases outside gene matches: 7. The CDR3 contains 14 residues.

This chain connects TRBV11-2 to TRBJ2-7, with 10 bases identical to TRBD2. The length of the CDR3 is 18 residues. Germline CDR1 reads SGHAT; CDR2 reads FQNNGV. Trimming removed 3 bases from V and 3 bases from J; junction bases left unmatched: 14. The CDR3 protein is CASSFAQPSGSSFYEQYF. CDR3 sequence (DNA): TGTGCCAGCAGCTTTGCCCAGCCTAGCGGGAGTTCTTTCTACGAGCAGTACTTC.

The chain links TRBV3-1 (or the pseudogene TRBV3-2) to TRBJ2-2; D gene unclear. Germline V gene data show CDR1 as LGHDT and CDR2 as YNNKEL (reference sequence). The CDR3 consists of 18 residues. V shed 0 bases and J shed 4 bases, with 18 bases lying between them. The CDR3 sequence is CASSQDLGSRRSTGELFF. CDR3 coding DNA: TGTGCCAGCAGCCAAGATCTCGGGTCTAGGCGCTCCACCGGGGAGCTGTTTTTT.

The chain links TRBV15 to TRBJ1-4; unclear D gene. Germline V gene lookup returns CDR1 LNHNV and CDR2 YYDKDF (reference sequence). The CDR3 sequence is 12 residues long. The ends were cut back, 3 bases at V and 8 bases at J, with 7 bases in the middle. This CDR3 is CATSRALEKLFF. DNA of the CDR3: TGTGCCACCAGCAGGGCTCTGGAAAAACTGTTTTTT. The full variable domain, rest sourced from reference TRBV15 and TRBJ1-4, is DAMVIQNPRYQVTQFGKPVTLSCSQTLNHNVMYWYQQKSSQAPKLLFHYYDKDFNNEADTPDNFQSRRPNTSFCFLDIRSPGLGDTAMYLCATSRALEKLFFGSGTQLSVL.

The CDR3 bases are TGTGCCAGCAGCCAAGTTGTGAGACTAGCGGATGAGAGAGTGTCCTACGAGCAGTACTTC. Translation gives CASSQVVRLADERVSYEQYF. The chain carries TRBV4-2 and TRBJ2-7, with TRBD2 matching over 9 bases. CDR3 size: 20 residues. Germline V gene sequence: CDR1 LGHNA, CDR2 YNFKEQ. Trimming took 1 base from V and 1 from J; bases not matched to a gene: 17.

DNA for the CDR3: TGTGCCAGCAGCGTAGGGCAAGGGGGCGCGGGCGGCTACACCTTC. Its protein product is CASSVGQGGAGGYTF. The chain combines TRBV9 with TRBJ1-2; TRBD1 matches at 7 bases. The germline V gene encodes CDR1 SGDLS and CDR2 YYNGEE. The CDR3 totals 15 residues. Trimming took 0 bases from V and 8 from J; bases not matched to a gene: 10.